This entry features one T cell receptor beta chain sequence. The CDR3 covers 15 residues. The germline V gene encodes CDR1 KGHSH and CDR2 LQKENI. V was clipped by 0 bases and J by 4 bases, with 10 bases between them. This sample is drawn from a study of Tregs in tolerant kidney transplant recipients. Sequencing used immunoSEQ multiplex PCR; TCRdb keeps in-frame clones, though not all of them. The sample has about 110,000 clones, around 90% seen once. The material sequenced was CD4+ T cells from blood, taken before the transplant. The receptor's source is a human donor who received a combined kidney and bone marrow transplant. This chain links TRBV18 with TRBJ1-3, with D possibly being TRBD1 (6 bases). For the CDR3, the DNA is TGTGCCAGCTCACCACCTAGGACAGACGGAAACACCATATATTTT. This translates into CASSPPRTDGNTIYF. Combining the CDR3 with reference TRBV18 and TRBJ1-3 gives the whole variable domain NAGVMQNPRHLVRRRGQEARLRCSPMKGHSHVYWYRQLPEEGLKFMVYLQKENIIDESGMPKERFSAEFPKEGPSILRIQQVVRGDSAAYFCASSPPRTDGNTIYFGEGSWLTVV.